Listed below are T cell receptor beta chains from one sample, sequenced in a study of breast tumors, draining lymph nodes, adjacent tissues. TCRdb redid the calling of the multiplex PCR reads with MiXCR, one entry per CDR3 protein. The sample carries about 15,000 distinct CDR3 sequences, 52% recorded once. Sequencing used tumor-adjacent breast tissue. These receptors were taken from a female donor with breast cancer. Some clones in this sample may be carry-over from other donors' samples. The CDR3 runs from the conserved cysteine through the conserved F or W. The order of the fields is D gene, J gene, clone size, V gene, CDR3 DNA, CDR3 protein. D genes are given only for firm matches. Not every row has a clone size; where given, it reads once, few, many or a size class.

>NA|TRBJ1-2|NA|TRBV19
TGTGCCAGTAGTCCCACGGGGAGGAGGGGCTCTTGTGATTGTGGCTACACCTTC
CASSPTGRRGSCDCGYTF
>TRBD2|TRBJ2-1|few|TRBV7-9
TGTGCCAGCAGCCACACCGGGACTAGCGGGAGGAACAATGAGCAGTTCTTC
CASSHTGTSGRNNEQFF
>NA|TRBJ2-2|once|TRBV5-1
TGTGCCAGCAGCTTGGTCGGGGTGAGGACCGGGGAGCTGTTTTTT
CASSLVGVRTGELFF
>NA|TRBJ2-1|once|TRBV12-3/TRBV12-4
TGTGCCAGCAGGAGCTCCTACAATGAGCAGTTCTTC
CASRSSYNEQFF
>TRBD2|TRBJ2-3|many|TRBV5-5
TGTGCCAGCAGCCTAACGAAGAGCGGGGTACTCACAGATACGCAGTATTTT
CASSLTKSGVLTDTQYF
>NA|TRBJ1-6|NA|TRBV20-1
TGCAGTGCTAAAGGGCGTAATAATTCACCCCTCCACTTT
CSAKGRNNSPLHF
>TRBD2|TRBJ2-1|NA|TRBV29-1
TGCAGCGGGGCTAGCGGGAGTACATGGCAGTTCTTC
CSGASGSTWQFF
>TRBD1|TRBJ1-4|NA|TRBV12-3/TRBV12-4
TGTGCCAGCAGCAGCCGGGACAGGGTAGGGCCCGGGGAAAAACTGTTTTTT
CASSSRDRVGPGEKLFF
>TRBD1|TRBJ1-5|many|TRBV4-1
TGCGCCAGCAGCCCCCGACTGGACAGGGGGAATCAGCCCCAGCATTTT
CASSPRLDRGNQPQHF
>TRBD2|TRBJ2-3|NA|TRBV9
TGTGCCAGCAGCGGACTAGCGGGCGGTACGCAGTATTTT
CASSGLAGGTQYF
>NA|TRBJ1-1|NA|TRBV2
TGTGCCAGCAGTGACCCTAACACTGAAGCTTTCTTT
CASSDPNTEAFF
>NA|TRBJ2-5|medium-sized|TRBV20-1
TGCAGTGCTAGGCAAGAAGGGGAGACCCAGTACTTC
CSARQEGETQYF
>NA|TRBJ2-1|many|TRBV19
TGTGCCAGTAGTAACCTCAACCGCGGACTGGAGAACAATGAGCAGTTCTTC
CASSNLNRGLENNEQFF
>TRBD2|TRBJ2-3|NA|TRBV12-3/TRBV12-4
TGTGCCAGCAGTGGAGGGGCGGGAGGGAACACAGATACGCAGTATTTT
CASSGGAGGNTDTQYF
>TRBD1|TRBJ2-5|NA|TRBV27
TGTGCCAGCATGACAGGGTTACGGGAGACCCAGTACTTC
CASMTGLRETQYF
>TRBD2|TRBJ2-5|NA|TRBV7-3
TGTGCCAGCAGCGGGACTAGGCAGGGGGAGACCCAGTACTTC
CASSGTRQGETQYF
>NA|TRBJ2-7|NA|TRBV7-8
NA
CASSFYICSAVAGGVPEQYF
>NA|TRBJ2-5|medium-sized|TRBV7-8
TGTGCCAGCAGCCCCCAGTCTGCCCAAGAGACCCAGTACTTC
CASSPQSAQETQYF
>TRBD1|TRBJ2-2|many|TRBV4-3
TGCGCCAGCAGCCAAGAATGGGACAGGGGAACCGGGGAGCTGTTTTTT
CASSQEWDRGTGELFF
>NA|TRBJ1-5|many|TRBV6-5
TGTGCCAGCGCTCGGGGAGGGAATCAGCCCCAGCATTTT
CASARGGNQPQHF